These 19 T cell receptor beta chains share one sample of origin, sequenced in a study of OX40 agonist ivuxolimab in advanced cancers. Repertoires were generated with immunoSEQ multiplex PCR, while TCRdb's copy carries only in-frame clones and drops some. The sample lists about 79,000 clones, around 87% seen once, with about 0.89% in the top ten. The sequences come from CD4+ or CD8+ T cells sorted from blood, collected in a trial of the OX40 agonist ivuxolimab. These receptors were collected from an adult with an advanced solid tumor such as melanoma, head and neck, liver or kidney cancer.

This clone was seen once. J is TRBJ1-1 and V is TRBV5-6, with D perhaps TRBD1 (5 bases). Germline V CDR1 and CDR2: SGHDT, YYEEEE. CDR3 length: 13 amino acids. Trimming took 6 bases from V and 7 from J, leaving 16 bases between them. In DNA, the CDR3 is TGTGCCAGCAATCTGACAGCATACTGTGAAGCTTTCTTT. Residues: CASNLTAYCEAFF.

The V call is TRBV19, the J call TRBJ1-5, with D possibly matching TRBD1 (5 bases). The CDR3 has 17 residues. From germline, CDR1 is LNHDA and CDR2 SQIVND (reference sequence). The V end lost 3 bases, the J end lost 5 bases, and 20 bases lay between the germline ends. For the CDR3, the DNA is TGTGCCAGTAGTATGGTGTTGGGGACCCCTAAGGATCAGCCCCAGCATTTT. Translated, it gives CASSMVLGTPKDQPQHF.

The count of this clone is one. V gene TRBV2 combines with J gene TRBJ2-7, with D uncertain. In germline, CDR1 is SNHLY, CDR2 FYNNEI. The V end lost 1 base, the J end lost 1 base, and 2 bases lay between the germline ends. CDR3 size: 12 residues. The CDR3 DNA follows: TGTGCCAGCAGTGAAGAATCCTACGAGCAGTACTTC. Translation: CASSEESYEQYF.

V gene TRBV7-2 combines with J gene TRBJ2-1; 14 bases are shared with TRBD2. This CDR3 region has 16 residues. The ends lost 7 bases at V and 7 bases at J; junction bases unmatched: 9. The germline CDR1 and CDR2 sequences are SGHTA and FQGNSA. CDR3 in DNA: TGTGCCAGCACCCACCCGACTAGCGGGAGGGTAAATGAGCAGTTCTTC. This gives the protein CASTHPTSGRVNEQFF.

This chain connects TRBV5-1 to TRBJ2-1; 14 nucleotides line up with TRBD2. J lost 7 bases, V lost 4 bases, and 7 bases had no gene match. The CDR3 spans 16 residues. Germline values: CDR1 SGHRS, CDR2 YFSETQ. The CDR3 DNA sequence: TGCGCCAGCAGCCCGGCGACTAGCGGGAGGGGGAATGAGCAGTTCTTC. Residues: CASSPATSGRGNEQFF.

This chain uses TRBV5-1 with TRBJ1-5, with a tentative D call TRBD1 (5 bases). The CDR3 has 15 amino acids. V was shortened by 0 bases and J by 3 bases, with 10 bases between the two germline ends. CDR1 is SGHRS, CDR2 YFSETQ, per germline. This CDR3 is CASSLAGDSNQPQHF. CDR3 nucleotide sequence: TGCGCCAGCAGCTTGGCGGGGGACTCCAATCAGCCCCAGCATTTT.

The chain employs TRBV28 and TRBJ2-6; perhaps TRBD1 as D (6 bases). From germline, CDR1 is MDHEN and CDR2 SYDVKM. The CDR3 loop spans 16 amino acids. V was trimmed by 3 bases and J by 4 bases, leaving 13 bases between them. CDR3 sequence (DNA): TGTGCCAGCAGTTTCTTTCCGGACAGAGGGGCCAACGTCCTGACTTTC. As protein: CASSFFPDRGANVLTF.

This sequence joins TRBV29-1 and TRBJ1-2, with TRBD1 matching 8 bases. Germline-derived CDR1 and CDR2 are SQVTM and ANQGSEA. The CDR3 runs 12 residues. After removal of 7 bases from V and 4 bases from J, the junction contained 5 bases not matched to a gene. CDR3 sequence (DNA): TGCAGCGCACCGACAGGGGTCTATGGCTACACCTTC. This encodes CSAPTGVYGYTF. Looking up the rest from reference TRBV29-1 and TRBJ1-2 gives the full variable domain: SAVISQKPSRDICQRGTSLTIQCQVDSQVTMMFWYRQQPGQSLTLIATANQGSEATYESGFVIDKFPISRPNLTFSTLTVSNMSPEDSSIYLCSAPTGVYGYTFGSGTRLTVV.

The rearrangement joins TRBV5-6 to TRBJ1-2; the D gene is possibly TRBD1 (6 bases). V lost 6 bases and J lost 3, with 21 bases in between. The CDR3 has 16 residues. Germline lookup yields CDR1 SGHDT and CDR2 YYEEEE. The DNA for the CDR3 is TGTGCCAGCAAACCCATAGGGGTTCAGGGGTACTATGGCTACACCTTC. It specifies CASKPIGVQGYYGYTF.

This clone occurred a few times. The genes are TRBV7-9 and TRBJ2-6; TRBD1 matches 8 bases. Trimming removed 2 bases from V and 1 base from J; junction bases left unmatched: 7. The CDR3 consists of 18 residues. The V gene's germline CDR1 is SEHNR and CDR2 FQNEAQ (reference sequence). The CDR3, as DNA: TGTGCCAGCAGCTTACCGCAGGGGGCGCGGTCTGGGGCCAACGTCCTGACTTTC. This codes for CASSLPQGARSGANVLTF.

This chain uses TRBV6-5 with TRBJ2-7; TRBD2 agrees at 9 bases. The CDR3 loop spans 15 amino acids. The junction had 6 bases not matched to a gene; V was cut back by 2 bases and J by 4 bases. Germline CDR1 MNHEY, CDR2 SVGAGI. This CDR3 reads CASSYPSGGRYEQYF. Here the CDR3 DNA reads TGTGCCAGCAGTTACCCCAGCGGGGGGAGGTACGAGCAGTACTTC.

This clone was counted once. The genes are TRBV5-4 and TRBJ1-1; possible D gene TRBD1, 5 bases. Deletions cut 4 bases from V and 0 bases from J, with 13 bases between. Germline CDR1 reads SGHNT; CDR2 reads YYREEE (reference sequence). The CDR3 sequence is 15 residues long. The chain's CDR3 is CASSPQTEMNTEAFF. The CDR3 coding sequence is TGTGCCAGCAGCCCTCAGACAGAAATGAACACTGAAGCTTTCTTT.

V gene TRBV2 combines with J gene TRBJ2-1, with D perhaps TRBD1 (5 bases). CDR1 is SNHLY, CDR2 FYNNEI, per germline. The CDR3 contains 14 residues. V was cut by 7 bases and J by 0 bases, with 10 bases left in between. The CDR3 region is CASMGRSSYNEQFF. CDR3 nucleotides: TGTGCCAGCATGGGGCGAAGCTCCTACAATGAGCAGTTCTTC.

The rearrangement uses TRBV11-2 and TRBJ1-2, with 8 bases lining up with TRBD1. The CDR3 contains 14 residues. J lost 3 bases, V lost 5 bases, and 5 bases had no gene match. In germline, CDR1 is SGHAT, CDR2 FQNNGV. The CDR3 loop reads CASSEGQGHYGYTF. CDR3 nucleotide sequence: TGTGCCAGCAGCGAAGGACAGGGCCACTATGGCTACACCTTC.

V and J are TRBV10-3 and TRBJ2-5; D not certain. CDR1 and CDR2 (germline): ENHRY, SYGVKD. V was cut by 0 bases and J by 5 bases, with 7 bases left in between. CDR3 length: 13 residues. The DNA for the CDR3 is TGTGCCATCAGTGAGTCGATAGTGGAGACCCAGTACTTC. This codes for CAISESIVETQYF.

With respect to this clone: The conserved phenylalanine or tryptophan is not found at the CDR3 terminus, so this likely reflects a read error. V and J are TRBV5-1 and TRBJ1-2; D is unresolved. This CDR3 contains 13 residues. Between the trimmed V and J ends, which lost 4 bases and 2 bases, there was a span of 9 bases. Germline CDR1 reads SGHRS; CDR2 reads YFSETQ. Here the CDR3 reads CASSPTLNYGYTI. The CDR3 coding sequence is TGCGCCAGCAGCCCGACACTGAACTATGGCTACACCATC.

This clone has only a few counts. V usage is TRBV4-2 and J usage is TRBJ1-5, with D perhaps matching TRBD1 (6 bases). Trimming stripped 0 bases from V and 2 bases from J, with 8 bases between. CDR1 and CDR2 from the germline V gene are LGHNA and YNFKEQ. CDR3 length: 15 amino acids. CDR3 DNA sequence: TGTGCCAGCAGCCAAGATCGGACAGGCAATCAGCCCCAGCATTTT. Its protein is CASSQDRTGNQPQHF.

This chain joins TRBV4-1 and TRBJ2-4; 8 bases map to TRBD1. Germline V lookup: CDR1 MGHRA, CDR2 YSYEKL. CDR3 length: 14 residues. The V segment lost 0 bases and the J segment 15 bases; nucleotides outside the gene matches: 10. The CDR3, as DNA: TGCGCCAGCAGCCAAGATCCAATGGACAGGGTAGGGTACTTC. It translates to CASSQDPMDRVGYF.

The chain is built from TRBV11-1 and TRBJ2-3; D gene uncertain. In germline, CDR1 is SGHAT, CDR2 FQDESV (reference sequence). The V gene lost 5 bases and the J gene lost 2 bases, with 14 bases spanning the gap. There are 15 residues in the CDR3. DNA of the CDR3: TGTGCCAGCAGCCCCCACTTAAGGGACACAGATACGCAGTATTTT. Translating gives CASSPHLRDTDTQYF.